This T cell receptor (beta chain) is drawn from a study of shared clonotypes between healthy human individuals (dated by TCRdb to the early 2020s). About the full investigation: A few men and a couple of women, aged 18 to 49 years, made up the cohort. For each donor, three plates each were used for CD4 naive and CD4 memory, two plates were used for CD8 naive, and one plate was used for CD8 memory. Blood TCR repertoires of several healthy adults were deeply sequenced to estimate repertoire size and the extent of clonotype sharing between individuals. To increase sequencing depth and limit assay-specific biases, TCR repertoire library preparation and sequencing were carried out by different laboratories using diverse techniques. Per donor, leukapheresis produced somewhere between about 0.9 and 10 billion PBMCs. Study-level results and caveats: Only blood was sampled, and tissue TCR repertoires likely differ from those in blood. Based on pairwise subsampling, the degree of clonotype sharing among donors was expected to be affected by sequencing depth. The small number of donors limited the genetic and exposure-history diversity represented. Sharing across several donors was observed for approximately 4.6% of naive CD4, 3% to 4% of naive CD8, about 2.3% of memory CD4, and around 0.4% of memory CD8 clonotypes. Larger estimated clonotype richness was generally found for naive subsets than for memory subsets. Even with the large sequencing depth, rarefaction of the sorted-subset datasets indicated that sequencing was incomplete. Higher generation probabilities were observed for clonotypes shared by all four sorted-subset donors than for non-shared clonotypes.

Healthy HIV-negative adults with no recently reported acute infections or vaccinations were included as donors. Every donor was a Caucasian adult residing in Nashville, Tennessee, USA. CD4+ T cells were enriched through magnetic negative selection, after which naive cells were positively selected on CD45RA and the remaining negative fraction served as the memory subset. Blood was obtained by leukapheresis, after which PBMCs were separated by Ficoll-Histopaque density gradient centrifugation and cryopreserved in liquid nitrogen vapor phase. Analytical flow cytometry was used to check the purity and quantity of each magnetically sorted T cell population. Each sorted fraction had its genomic DNA isolated and then quantified by UV absorbance on a Nanodrop 2000c. With respect to this clone: Which antigen it targets is not known. Base qualities are not provided; no much larger clone lies one nucleotide away.

Using the deep immunoSEQ assay, multiplex PCR amplified TCR CDR3 regions from genomic DNA. Extracted genomic DNA from each cell subset was spread evenly across all wells of several immunoSEQ 96-well plates, with each plate serving as a replicate. For sorted subsets, approximately 190 ng of genomic DNA, equivalent to 25,000 to 35,000 T cell genomes, went into each replicate PCR. Purified libraries were measured with a Qubit 3.0 fluorometer, size-checked on a Bioanalyzer 2100, and measured again with the KAPA Library Quantification kit. Every immunoSEQ 96-well plate was sequenced on a separate single-read 150-cycle Illumina NextSeq 550 flow cell. Concerning the study's data processing: Because the immunoSEQ output held only junctional sequences and lacked quality scores, the filtering could not match the filtering applied to full-length reads. Sequences were annotated with PyIR, a Python wrapper for IgBLAST v1.9, using IMGT germline references to assign V/J genes and CDR3. Any read was removed if the V/J assignment was weak (E-value above 1e-6), the CDR3 was missing, or the read contained stop codons, out-of-frame junctions, or ambiguous translated residues. V3J clonotypes were defined by identical inferred V gene, J gene, and CDR3 amino acid sequence. To compute the percentage overlap between repertoires, the number of shared unique clonotypes was divided by the size of the smaller repertoire. RTK rarefaction, the Chao1 estimator, and Recon v2.1 estimates of unobserved clonotypes were used to assess repertoire richness. Generation probabilities for all TCRbeta clonotypes obtained by the gDNA method from a handful of donors were computed using OLGA. This immuneACCESS table, as held by TCRdb, lists in-frame sequences with V and J called but not all clones. Of the missing ones, under half trace to an unresolved V gene in checked studies; the others have no known cause. V, J and clone size were drawn from that table, and D and trimming were deduced from the DNA. This sample comprises approximately 2.5 million clones, roughly 92% of them detected only once. Roughly 0.15% of the sample comes from the top ten.

Sequenced input: naive CD4+ T cells sorted from blood. What the cell subset or site label conveys for this sample: CD45RA+ positively selected. The sequence came from a man aged 18-30 years in good health.

CDR3 region: CASSDPGQGDYGYTF. The nucleotide sequence reads as follows: TGTGCCAGCAGTGACCCGGGACAGGGCGACTATGGCTACACCTTC. The chain employs TRBV6-4 and TRBJ1-2, and TRBD1 matches 9 of the central bases. V is cut back by 2 bases and J by 3 bases, with 4 bases in the junction unmatched. There are 15 amino acids in the CDR3, from cysteine to phenylalanine inclusive. The read is trimmed to its CDR3 DNA, 45 bases read in frame from base 1. For CDR1 and CDR2, the germline V gene lists MRHNA and SNTAGT.